A single sample is the source of the 6 T cell receptor beta chains below, sequenced in a study of metastatic and nonmetastatic thyroid tumors. All patients were treatment-naive before thyroid surgery. TCRdb re-analyzed the PCR reads through MiXCR. The table has around 26,000 clones, approximately 19% seen once. Material for sequencing was blood. These receptors were obtained from a male donor with papillary thyroid cancer or a benign thyroid nodule (not recorded which). Some clones in this sample may be carry-over from other donors' samples.

CDR3: CASSPGQGLDTQYF. The CDR3 coding sequence is TGCGCCAGCAGCCCTGGACAGGGGTTGGATACGCAGTATTTT. V is TRBV5-1 and J is TRBJ2-3, with 9 bases that match TRBD1. Germline V gene sequence: CDR1 SGHRS, CDR2 YFSETQ. The length of the CDR3 is 14 residues. Unmatched junction bases numbered 6, after V lost 4 bases and J lost 6 bases.

This clone was counted many times. A much more abundant neighbour one base away suggests this may be a read error. The CDR3 does not close with the conserved phenylalanine or tryptophan, likely indicating a read error. The V gene is TRBV29-1, the J gene TRBJ1-2; maybe TRBD1 (5 bases). Trimming removed 7 bases at V and 7 bases at J, with 19 bases between. The CDR3 covers 13 residues. From germline, CDR1 is SQVTM and CDR2 ANQGSEA. CDR3 residues: CSASPWGSPGYTL. CDR3 DNA: TGCAGCGCTTCCCCGTGGGGCTCTCCTGGCTACACCCTC.

The rearrangement links TRBV7-2 to TRBJ2-7, with a weak D call TRBD2 (5 bases). The CDR3 contains 15 residues. Deletions cut 1 base from V and 4 bases from J, with 14 bases between. Looked up from germline, CDR1 is SGHTA and CDR2 is FQGNSA. The CDR3 region is CASSLGPGLMYEQYF. Here the CDR3 DNA reads TGTGCCAGCAGCTTAGGGCCGGGGTTGATGTACGAGCAGTACTTC.

A single count supports this clone. CDR3 sequence reads: CASRPTRTSTDTQYF. DNA for the CDR3: TGTGCCAGCAGACCGACACGGACAAGCACAGATACGCAGTATTTT. The chain recombines TRBV3-1 with TRBJ2-3; D may be TRBD1 (5 bases). CDR1 LGHDT and CDR2 YNNKEL come from the germline V gene (reference sequence). Trimming cost V 6 bases and J 0 bases, with 13 bases left between them. This CDR3 has 15 amino acids.

This clone was detected ten times or more. The chain carries TRBV9 and TRBJ1-1, with D possibly being TRBD1 (5 bases). The germline V gene encodes CDR1 SGDLS and CDR2 YYNGEE. V was cut by 7 bases and J by 0 bases, with 10 bases left in between. The CDR3 totals 13 residues. The CDR3 spells CASSGTMNTEAFF. The CDR3 nucleotides read TGTGCCAGCTCCGGGACCATGAACACTGAAGCTTTCTTT.

This clone was seen at least ten times. The chain recombines TRBV18 with TRBJ1-2, with 8 bases lining up with TRBD1. The germline V gene encodes CDR1 KGHSH and CDR2 LQKENI. Trimming cost V 3 bases and J 6 bases; bases outside gene matches: 9. The CDR3 sequence is 15 residues long. CDR3 in DNA: TGTGCCAGCTCACCCCAAGGGCAGGGGGCCCATGGCTACACCTTC. Protein sequence: CASSPQGQGAHGYTF.